The 18 T cell receptor beta chains below come from one sample, sequenced in a study of T cells in women clearing cervical HPV infection. Profiled with immunoSEQ multiplex PCR; TCRdb holds only in-frame clones, not every one. This sample's table has more than 40,000 clones. Material: blood buffy coat. These receptor sequences come from a woman between 18 and 70 years old with a cervical HPV16 infection that either progressed to CIN3+ or cleared (not recorded which).

On this clone itself: The sequenced fragment ends 3 residues before the CDR3 boundary, so the rest is inferred from the germline J gene. V is TRBV11-2 and J is TRBJ2-1, with D possibly TRBD2 on 6 matching bases. The CDR3 spans 15 residues. V lost 6 bases and J lost 5, with 17 bases in between. In germline, CDR1 is SGHAT, CDR2 FQNNGV. The sequenced part of the CDR3 DNA is TGTGCCAGCAGAAGATCCGGGACTCGAAACAATGAG. Its protein is CASRRSGTRNNE. In full, the CDR3 reads CASRRSGTRNNEQFF.

Remarks on this clone: The CDR3 end is not reached by the read, which stops 3 residues before it; the germline J gene fills it in. The genes are TRBV4-1 and TRBJ2-1; 7 bases are shared with TRBD2. Trimming took 2 bases from V and 5 from J; bases not matched to a gene: 9. CDR3 size: 16 residues. Germline values: CDR1 MGHRA, CDR2 YSYEKL. The part of the CDR3 DNA that was read is TGCGCCAGCAGCCAACGGGGAGGGTTTGGAGACAATGAG. It codes for CASSQRGGFGDNE. In full, the CDR3 is CASSQRGGFGDNEQFF.

Turning to this clone: The read halts 3 residues ahead of the CDR3 end, with the missing end drawn from the germline J gene. V usage is TRBV7-9 and J usage is TRBJ1-2, with D tentatively TRBD1 (6 bases). This CDR3 is built from 15 residues. Germline V gene sequence: CDR1 SEHNR, CDR2 FQNEAQ (reference sequence). Trimming shortened V by 4 bases and J by 4 bases, and 16 bases separated the two germline ends. Incomplete CDR3 DNA: TGTGCCAGCAGCTCGGACTTGGACAGCCCCTATGGC. Translation gives CASSSDLDSPYG. The full CDR3 is CASSSDLDSPYGYTF.

Note on this clone: The read ends 3 residues before the CDR3 terminus; that terminus is restored from the germline J gene. The chain joins TRBV20-1 to TRBJ1-2; a weak D match, TRBD1 (5 bases). This CDR3 has 10 amino acids. Trimming removed 8 bases at V and 4 bases at J, with 8 bases between. Germline lookup yields CDR1 DFQATT and CDR2 SNEGSKA (reference sequence). The sequenced part of the CDR3 DNA is TGCAGTTATGACAGCTATGGC. As protein: CSYDSYG. Given in full, the CDR3 is CSYDSYGYTF.

Details on this clone: Coverage ceases 3 residues before the CDR3 finishes, and the germline J gene fills in the end. The chain has TRBV5-6 and TRBJ1-2; D gene unclear. This CDR3 contains 14 residues. In germline, CDR1 is SGHDT, CDR2 YYEEEE. V was cut by 2 bases and J by 2 bases, with 10 bases left in between. The CDR3 reads CASSFGTLNYGYTF. The CDR3 DNA, read in part, is TGTGCCAGCAGCTTCGGTACTCTCAACTATGGC. Complete variable domain (other parts from reference TRBV5-6 and TRBJ1-2): DAGVTQSPTHLIKTRGQQVTLRCSPKSGHDTVSWYQQALGQGPQFIFQYYEEEERQRGNFPDRFSGHQFPNYSSELNVNALLLGDSALYLCASSFGTLNYGYTFGSGTRLTVV.

Concerning this clone itself: The read is 3 residues too short to cover the CDR3 end, so that end is filled in from the germline J gene. The rearrangement joins TRBV2 to TRBJ2-3; D may be TRBD1 (6 bases). The germline V gene encodes CDR1 SNHLY and CDR2 FYNNEI. This CDR3 has 18 amino acids. V shed 7 bases and J shed 4 bases, with 27 bases lying between them. CDR3 DNA (partial): TGTGCCAGCAAACACCGGGACATAGAAACAAGGCCCCCAGATACG. It is translated as CASKHRDIETRPPDT. From start to end, the CDR3 is CASKHRDIETRPPDTQYF.

Concerning this clone itself: The DNA ends 3 residues before the CDR3 does, and the rest of the CDR3 is filled in from the germline J gene. The chain joins TRBV20-1 to TRBJ2-7, with 8 positions matching TRBD1. The length of the CDR3 is 13 residues. Trimming at V came to 0 bases and at J to 5 bases, leaving 3 bases not matched to a gene. Germline V CDR1 and CDR2: DFQATT, SNEGSKA (reference sequence). The CDR3 loop is CSARDLGQDEQYF. Incomplete CDR3 DNA: TGCAGTGCTAGAGATCTGGGACAGGACGAG.

A note on this clone: The sequence runs out 3 residues before the end of the CDR3; the remainder is reconstructed from the germline J gene. V usage is TRBV10-3 and J usage is TRBJ1-2, with D uncertain. Germline V gene sequence: CDR1 ENHRY, CDR2 SYGVKD. The CDR3 runs to 12 residues. CDR3 amino acids: CAISESTRGYTF. The sequenced part of the CDR3 DNA is TGTGCCATCAGTGAGTCGACACGAGGC.

With respect to this clone: The read halts 3 residues ahead of the CDR3 end, with the missing end drawn from the germline J gene. The sample carries other DNA sequences with the same CDR3. This rearrangement joins TRBV5-1 to TRBJ2-1, with D maybe TRBD1 (6 bases). CDR1 SGHRS and CDR2 YFSETQ come from the germline V gene. This CDR3 region has 15 residues. Trimming shortened V by 0 bases and J by 1 base, and 8 bases separated the two germline ends. The part of the CDR3 DNA that was read is TGCGCCAGCAGCTTGGAGCAGGGGTCCTACAATGAG. Translated: CASSLEQGSYNE. The CDR3 in full is CASSLEQGSYNEQFF.

Turning to this clone: The read gets to within 3 residues of the CDR3 end, and the germline J gene fills in the rest. V gene TRBV5-1 combines with J gene TRBJ2-5; 7 nucleotides line up with TRBD2. V trimming: 7 bases; J trimming: 4 bases; junction bases outside the gene matches: 22. CDR3 length: 18 residues. Germline V CDR1 and CDR2: SGHRS, YFSETQ. CDR3 DNA (partial): TGCGCCAGCTGGGAGGCGGGAGCCTCGCGAGGGTTCCTAGAGACC. This sequence encodes CASWEAGASRGFLET. The entire CDR3 protein reads CASWEAGASRGFLETQYF.

Comment on this clone: The read terminates 3 residues ahead of where the CDR3 ends, so the germline J gene completes it. The gene calls are TRBV5-6 and TRBJ2-5; 10 bases map to TRBD1. V lost 4 bases, J lost 4 bases, and 4 bases stayed unmatched. The CDR3 spans 14 residues. Germline-derived CDR1 and CDR2 are SGHDT and YYEEEE. CDR3 region: CASSVDRGLETQYF. The DNA read from the CDR3 is TGTGCCAGCAGCGTGGACAGGGGGTTAGAGACC. The entire variable domain, with the rest obtained from reference TRBV5-6 and TRBJ2-5, is as follows: DAGVTQSPTHLIKTRGQQVTLRCSPKSGHDTVSWYQQALGQGPQFIFQYYEEEERQRGNFPDRFSGHQFPNYSSELNVNALLLGDSALYLCASSVDRGLETQYFGPGTRLLVL.

In regard to this clone: Read coverage stops 3 residues before the CDR3 terminus; the germline J gene supplies the remainder. V is TRBV11-2 and J is TRBJ1-4; perhaps TRBD1 as D (6 bases). The CDR3 covers 13 residues. Trimming took 5 bases from V and 4 from J, leaving 8 bases between them. Germline-derived CDR1 and CDR2 are SGHAT and FQNNGV. The sequenced CDR3 bases are TGTGCCAGCAGCGGGACACTTAATGAAAAA. It is translated as CASSGTLNEK. From start to end, the CDR3 is CASSGTLNEKLFF.

In regard to this clone: Read data end 3 residues before the CDR3 end; the end is taken from the germline J gene. The chain uses TRBV6-2 or TRBV6-3 and TRBJ1-1; possibly TRBD1 for D (5 bases). The V end was cut by 6 bases, the J end by 1 base, with 21 bases between. The CDR3 is 17 amino acids. Germline V gene data show CDR1 as MNHEY and CDR2 as SVGEGT. Incomplete CDR3 DNA: TGTGCCAGCAGCTCCCTTTTTAATGAGGGGCGGAACACTGAA. This sequence encodes CASSSLFNEGRNTE. The full CDR3 protein is CASSSLFNEGRNTEAFF.

Concerning this clone itself: The read is 3 residues too short to cover the CDR3 end, so that end is filled in from the germline J gene. The chain employs TRBV29-1 and TRBJ1-2; D is possibly TRBD1 (5 bases). Germline V lookup: CDR1 SQVTM, CDR2 ANQGSEA. The ends were cut back, 0 bases at V and 6 bases at J, with 11 bases in the middle. This CDR3 has 13 residues. The part of the CDR3 DNA that was read is TGCAGCGTTGAAGATTTGCAGGGCGATGGC. It encodes CSVEDLQGDG. The CDR3 reads in full as CSVEDLQGDGYTF.

Regarding this clone: With the read ending 3 residues before the CDR3 end, the germline J gene is used to fill in that end. V gene TRBV29-1 combines with J gene TRBJ2-1; the match to TRBD2 covers 10 bases. Germline V CDR1 and CDR2: SQVTM, ANQGSEA. With 4 bases clipped from V and 3 bases from J, the junction kept 9 bases outside the gene matches. The CDR3 is 16 amino acids. The CDR3 protein is CSVVFPGLAIYNEQFF. The sequenced CDR3 bases are TGCAGCGTTGTGTTTCCGGGACTAGCGATCTACAATGAG.

To note about this clone: The CDR3 end is not reached by the read, which stops 3 residues before it; the germline J gene fills it in. The sample has other DNA sequences that encode this CDR3 too. V is TRBV7-6 and J is TRBJ2-5; perhaps TRBD2 as D (5 bases). CDR1 is SGHVS, CDR2 FNYEAQ, per germline. The CDR3 loop spans 13 amino acids. The ends were cut back, 5 bases at V and 0 bases at J, with 7 bases in the middle. CDR3 DNA, as far as it was read: TGTGCCAGCAGCCCGGGGTACCAAGAGACC. Protein product: CASSPGYQET. Given in full, the CDR3 is CASSPGYQETQYF.

On this clone itself: The CDR3 end is not reached by the read, which stops 3 residues before it; the germline J gene fills it in. This sequence joins TRBV10-2 and TRBJ2-7, with D perhaps matching TRBD2 (6 bases). This CDR3 is 16 amino acids long. CDR1 and CDR2 from the germline V gene are WSHSY and SAAADI. V was clipped by 0 bases and J by 0 bases, with 12 bases between them. The covered CDR3 bases are TGCGCCAGCAGTGAGTCGACTAGGGTAAACTCCTACGAG. It translates to CASSESTRVNSYE. The entire CDR3 is CASSESTRVNSYEQYF.

As concerns this clone: The read halts 3 residues ahead of the CDR3 end, with the missing end drawn from the germline J gene. This chain links TRBV7-2 with TRBJ2-5, with 9 positions matching TRBD2. The ends lost 3 bases at V and 4 bases at J; junction bases unmatched: 0. The CDR3 is 13 amino acids. Germline CDR1 is SGHTA and CDR2 is FQGNSA. The CDR3 bases that were read are TGTGCCAGCAGCTTGACTAGCGGAGAGACC. As protein: CASSLTSGET. The entire CDR3 is CASSLTSGETQYF.